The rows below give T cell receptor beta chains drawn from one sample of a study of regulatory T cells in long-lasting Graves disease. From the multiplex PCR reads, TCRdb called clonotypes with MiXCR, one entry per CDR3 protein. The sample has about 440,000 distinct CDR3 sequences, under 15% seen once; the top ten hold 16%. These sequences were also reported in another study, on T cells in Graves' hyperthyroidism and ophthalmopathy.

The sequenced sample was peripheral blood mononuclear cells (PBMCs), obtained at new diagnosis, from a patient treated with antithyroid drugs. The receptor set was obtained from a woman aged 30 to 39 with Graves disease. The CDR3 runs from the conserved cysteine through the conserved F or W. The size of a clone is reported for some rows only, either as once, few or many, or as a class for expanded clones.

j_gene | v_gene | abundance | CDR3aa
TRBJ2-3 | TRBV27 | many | CASSLPAGATGAQYF
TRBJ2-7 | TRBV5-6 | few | CASSLVASGRREQYF
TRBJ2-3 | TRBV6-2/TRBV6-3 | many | CASSSGTSETDTQYF
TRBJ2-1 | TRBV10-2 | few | CASGRPRTSGNEQFF
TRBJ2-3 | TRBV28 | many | CASSSLGRTDTQYF
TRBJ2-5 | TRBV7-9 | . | CASSSTTLQETQYF
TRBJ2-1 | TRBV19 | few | CASSLSPGQGIDEQFF
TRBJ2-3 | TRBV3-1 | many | CASSKQGVDTQYF
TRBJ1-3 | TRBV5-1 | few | CASSFDRSIYF
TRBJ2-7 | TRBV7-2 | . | CASSSRQGKTYEQYF
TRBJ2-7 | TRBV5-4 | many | CASSRDSRFSYEQYF
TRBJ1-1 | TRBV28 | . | CASSLSDPPEAFF
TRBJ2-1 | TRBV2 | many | CASATGPTYNEQFF
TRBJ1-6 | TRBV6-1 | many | CASSEGTGSYNSPLHF
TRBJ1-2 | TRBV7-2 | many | CASSLTRSNYGYTF
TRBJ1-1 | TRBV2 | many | CASNRDRTNTEAFF
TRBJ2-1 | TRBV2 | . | CASRPTGAAAEQFF
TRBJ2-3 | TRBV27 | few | CATLKGTSINTDTQYF
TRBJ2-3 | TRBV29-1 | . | CSVEIRGEGRDTDTQYF
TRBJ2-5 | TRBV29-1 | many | CSVGTGVVETQYF
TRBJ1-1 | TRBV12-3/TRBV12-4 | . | CASSFWMNTEAFF
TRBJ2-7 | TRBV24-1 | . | CATASGREQYF
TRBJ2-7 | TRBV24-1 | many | CATSVLGLAGEVYEQYF
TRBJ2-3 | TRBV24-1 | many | CATSDSTLPWDTQYF
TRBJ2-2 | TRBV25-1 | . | CASRQTTSGRAYTGELFF
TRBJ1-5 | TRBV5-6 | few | CASSFGGINQPQHF
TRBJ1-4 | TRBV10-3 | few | CAISDRAATNEKLFF
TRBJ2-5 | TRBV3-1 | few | CASSLGDREEETQYF
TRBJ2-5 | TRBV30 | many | CAWSVGETQYF
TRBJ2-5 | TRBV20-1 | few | CSEASGPQETQYF
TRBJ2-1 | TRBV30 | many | CAWSGNSYNEQFF
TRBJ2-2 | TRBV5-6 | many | CASSLDLVSTGELFF
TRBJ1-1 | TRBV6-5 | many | CASSYSFGQLGNTEAFF